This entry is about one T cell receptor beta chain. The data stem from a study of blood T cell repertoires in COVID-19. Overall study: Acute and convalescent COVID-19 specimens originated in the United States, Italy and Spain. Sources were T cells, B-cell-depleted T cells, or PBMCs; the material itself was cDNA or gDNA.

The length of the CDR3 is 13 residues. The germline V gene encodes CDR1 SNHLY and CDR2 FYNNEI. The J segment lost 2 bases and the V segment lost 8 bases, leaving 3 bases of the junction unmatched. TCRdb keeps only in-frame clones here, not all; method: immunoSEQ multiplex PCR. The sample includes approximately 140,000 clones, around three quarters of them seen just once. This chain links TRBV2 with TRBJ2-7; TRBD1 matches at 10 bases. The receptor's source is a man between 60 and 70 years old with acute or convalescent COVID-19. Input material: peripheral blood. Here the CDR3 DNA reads TGTGCCAGCCGGGACAGGGGAGCCTACGAGCAGTACTTC. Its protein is CASRDRGAYEQYF. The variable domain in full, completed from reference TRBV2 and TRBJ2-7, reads EPEVTQTPSHQVTQMGQEVILRCVPISNHLYFYWYRQILGQKVEFLVSFYNNEISEKSEIFDDQFSVERPDGSNFTLKIRSTKLEDSAMYFCASRDRGAYEQYFGPGTRLTVT.